These T cell receptor beta chains were read from a single sample in a study of tumor T cells in aggressive B-cell lymphoma. The data were produced by immunoSEQ multiplex PCR, yet TCRdb's version contains in-frame clones alone and is incomplete. This repertoire shows roughly 4,000 clones, 90% to 95% found once; its top ten account for less than 2.5%. The specimen sequenced was tumor tissue. These receptors were obtained from an adult with diffuse large B cell lymphoma. CDR3s include the opening cysteine and the closing phenylalanine or tryptophan. A D gene is named only where the DNA matches it firmly. Clone size is shown for a subset of rows, as once, few, many or a class of expanded clone.

- TRBJ2-1 TRBV18 TRBD1 CASSPPRGLNNEQFF TGTGCCAGCTCACCACCTAGGGGGCTCAACAATGAGCAGTTCTTC
- TRBJ2-1 TRBV19 TRBD1 CASSKTHRGTTYNEQFF TGCGCCAGTAGTAAAACCCACAGGGGCACCACCTACAATGAGCAGTTCTTC
few TRBJ1-4 TRBV28 - CASSLRPGEGQVVELFF TGTGCCAGCAGTTTACGGCCGGGGGAGGGGCAAGTGGTAGAACTGTTTTTT
- TRBJ2-1 TRBV6-5 TRBD1 CASSYSRTGLEQFF TGTGCCAGCAGTTACTCGAGGACAGGGCTTGAGCAGTTCTTC
- TRBJ1-5 TRBV5-1 - CASSLTGSITGEPQHF TGCGCCAGCAGCTTGACCGGCAGTATTACGGGGGAGCCCCAGCATTTT
- TRBJ1-6 TRBV7-9 TRBD1 CASSPRDRVSPLHF TGTGCCAGCAGCCCCCGGGACAGGGTTTCACCCCTCCACTTT
- TRBJ2-7 TRBV29-1 TRBD2 CSVGKSYGLAGVYEQYF TGCAGCGTGGGAAAATCATACGGGCTAGCGGGAGTCTACGAGCAGTACTTC
- TRBJ1-2 TRBV15 TRBD1 CATSIRTGSGYTF TGTGCCACCAGCATACGGACAGGGAGTGGCTACACCTTC
few TRBJ2-1 TRBV5-4 TRBD2 CASSGGLAGAYNEQFF TGTGCCAGCAGCGGGGGGCTAGCGGGAGCCTACAATGAGCAGTTCTTC
- TRBJ2-3 TRBV15 TRBD2 CATQAGVADTQYF TGTGCCACCCAAGCGGGAGTGGCAGATACGCAGTATTTT
- TRBJ2-1 TRBV11-3 TRBD2 CASSLGLAVYNEQFF TGTGCCAGCAGCTTGGGACTAGCGGTTTACAATGAGCAGTTCTTC
once TRBJ2-7 TRBV29-1 TRBD1 CSARQGRYEQYF TGCAGCGCCCGACAGGGACGCTACGAGCAGTACTTC
- TRBJ2-7 TRBV6-5 TRBD1 CASARQAGGPNEQYF TGTGCCAGCGCGCGACAGGCAGGGGGTCCTAACGAGCAGTACTTC
few TRBJ1-4 TRBV19 - CASSGASEKLFF TGTGCCAGTAGTGGAGCCAGCGAAAAACTGTTTTTT
few TRBJ2-3 TRBV30 - CAWSSRDGDTQYF TGTGCCTGGAGTTCCAGGGATGGGGATACGCAGTATTTT
- TRBJ1-5 TRBV6-5 TRBD1 CASRPTGGNQPQHF TGTGCCAGCAGACCCACAGGGGGGAATCAGCCCCAGCATTTT
- TRBJ2-7 TRBV19 TRBD1 CASRPGQGLMGEQYF TGTGCCAGCCGCCCGGGACAGGGGTTGATGGGCGAGCAGTACTTC
- TRBJ2-5 TRBV29-1 TRBD1 CSGSSSRDRGLQTQYF TGCAGCGGAAGTAGTTCCCGGGACAGGGGGCTGCAGACCCAGTACTTC
- TRBJ1-2 TRBV4-2 - CASSQGGQFYGYTF TGTGCCAGCAGCCAAGGCGGACAGTTCTATGGCTACACCTTC
- TRBJ2-5 TRBV29-1 - CSVEQGQETQYF TGCAGCGTTGAACAGGGCCAAGAGACCCAGTACTTC
- TRBJ2-7 TRBV6-1 TRBD1 CAGSLGQNSYEQYF TGTGCCGGATCACTGGGACAGAACTCCTACGAGCAGTACTTC
- TRBJ2-2 TRBV10-1 TRBD2 CASSRLAGETGELFF TGCGCCAGCAGTCGACTAGCGGGAGAAACCGGGGAGCTGTTTTTT
- TRBJ2-3 TRBV9 - CASSERDRRYTDTQYF TGTGCCAGCAGCGAGCGGGACAGGCGCTACACAGATACGCAGTATTTT
- TRBJ2-5 TRBV19 TRBD1 CASSIHRAAGGWEIQYF TGTGCCAGTAGTATACACCGGGCGGCAGGGGGCTGGGAGATCCAGTACTTC
- TRBJ1-2 TRBV29-1 TRBD1 CSVGDSVNYGYTF TGCAGCGTTGGGGACAGTGTAAACTATGGCTACACCTTT
- TRBJ1-2 TRBV5-1 TRBD1 CASSLAGQIYGYTF TGCGCCAGCAGCTTGGCGGGACAGATTTATGGCTACACCTTC
- TRBJ2-7 TRBV6-1 - CASSEGSLGQYF TGTGCCAGCAGTGAGGGCAGCCTCGGGCAGTACTTC
- TRBJ1-5 TRBV7-2 TRBD1 CASSTRDRVQPQHF TGTGCCAGCAGCACCCGGGACAGGGTTCAGCCCCAGCATTTT
- TRBJ2-7 TRBV6-1 TRBD2 CASSEAVSGSPYEQYF TGTGCCAGCAGTGAAGCGGTTAGCGGGAGTCCCTACGAGCAGTACTTC
- TRBJ1-2 TRBV7-2 - CASSSTGTAGYTF TGTGCCAGCAGCTCGACCGGGACTGCTGGCTACACCTTC
- TRBJ1-2 TRBV9 - CASSVGLSGGYGYTF TGTGCCAGCAGCGTAGGTCTCTCGGGGGGATATGGCTACACCTTC
- TRBJ1-5 TRBV28 TRBD1 CASSRDSNQPQHF TGTGCCAGCAGTCGGGACAGTAATCAGCCCCAGCATTTT
- TRBJ1-1 TRBV5-1 - CASSPRGIDTEAFF TGCGCCAGCAGTCCCAGGGGAATAGACACTGAAGCTTTCTTT
- TRBJ2-1 TRBV19 TRBD2 CASSVQLAGGPNEQFF TGTGCCAGTAGTGTTCAACTAGCGGGAGGTCCCAATGAGCAGTTCTTC
- TRBJ2-6 TRBV28 - CASSLSGGSYSGANVLTF TGTGCCAGCAGTTTATCCGGCGGTAGTTACTCTGGGGCCAACGTCCTGACTTTC
- TRBJ2-4 TRBV5-4 - CAVGAGDMDIQYF TGTGCCGTGGGGGCGGGAGATATGGACATTCAGTACTTC
- TRBJ2-7 TRBV28 TRBD2 CASFRDYYEQYF TGTGCCAGCTTCCGGGACTACTACGAGCAGTACTTC
- TRBJ2-5 TRBV28 TRBD1 CASSIRQGAREQYF TGTGCCAGCAGTATCAGACAGGGGGCGCGGGAGCAGTACTTC
- TRBJ2-3 TRBV29-1 - CSVARGIGGTDTQYF -
- TRBJ1-4 TRBV9 TRBD1 CASSASSGTGFEKLFF TGTGCCAGCAGCGCTTCCTCCGGGACAGGGTTTGAAAAACTGTTTTTT
- TRBJ2-7 TRBV11-2 - CASSLVPLSSYEQYF TGTGCCAGCAGCTTAGTTCCCCTGAGCTCCTACGAGCAGTACTTC
- TRBJ1-2 TRBV6-5 - CASSYEAGGSYGYTF TGTGCCAGCAGTTACGAGGCAGGCGGGTCCTATGGCTACACCTTC
- TRBJ1-2 TRBV7-2 TRBD1 CASSPNTGGGGYTF TGTGCCAGCAGCCCCAATACAGGGGGTGGTGGCTACACCTTC